The 17 T cell receptor beta chains below were found in one sample sequenced in a study of T-cell memory formation after mild COVID-19. Each CDR3 protein gets one entry after TCRdb re-called the 5' RACE reads with MiXCR. The sample includes hundreds of thousands of distinct CDR3 sequences, roughly 22% seen only once; the top ten take about 8.2%. Sequenced sample: PBMCs or a T cell subset sorted from them (not recorded which). These receptor sequences come from an adult woman who had mild COVID-19 (a few samples of this study predate the infection). Cell type and time point are not known.

The rearrangement joins TRBV12-3 or TRBV12-4 to TRBJ2-7; TRBD2 agrees at 12 bases. The CDR3 length is 14 residues. With V trimmed by 5 bases and J by 7 bases, 6 bases remained unmatched. The DNA for the CDR3 is TGTGCCAGCAGTAGGACTAGCGGGGTGCTTGAGCAGTACTTC. Amino acid sequence: CASSRTSGVLEQYF.

This clonotype has a count of ten or more. The rearrangement links TRBV7-2 to TRBJ2-5, with D perhaps TRBD1 (6 bases). The CDR3 consists of 14 residues. Trimming cost V 4 bases and J 1 base, with 10 bases left between them. Germline V gene lookup returns CDR1 SGHTA and CDR2 FQGNSA. This chain's CDR3 is CASSSQGLQETQYF. Here the CDR3 DNA reads TGTGCCAGCAGCTCACAGGGCCTCCAAGAGACCCAGTACTTC.

The chain couples TRBV20-1 to TRBJ2-1; 8 bases match TRBD2. V lost 4 bases and J lost 6; bases outside the gene matches: 8. Looked up from germline, CDR1 is DFQATT and CDR2 is SNEGSKA (reference sequence). CDR3 size: 14 residues. The CDR3 sequence: CSANRGLVPNEQFF. The CDR3 coding sequence is TGCAGTGCTAACCGGGGACTAGTGCCCAATGAGCAGTTCTTC.

This clonotype came up a few times. V gene TRBV5-1 combines with J gene TRBJ1-2; D not certain. Germline V lookup: CDR1 SGHRS, CDR2 YFSETQ. This CDR3 spans 13 amino acids. V lost 4 bases and J 3 bases, leaving 10 bases between the germline ends. CDR3 amino acids: CASSQDGHYGYTF. The CDR3 coding sequence is TGCGCCAGCAGCCAAGACGGCCACTATGGCTACACCTTC.

This clonotype occurred a few times. This chain links TRBV4-2 with TRBJ1-6; D remains ambiguous. Per germline, CDR1 LGHNA and CDR2 YNFKEQ. V was trimmed by 0 bases and J by 3 bases, leaving 9 bases between them. The CDR3 spans 16 residues. The CDR3 region is CASSQDLGGYNSPLHF. The CDR3 DNA is TGTGCCAGCAGCCAAGACCTGGGCGGCTATAATTCACCCCTCCACTTT.

This clonotype was observed a few times. One end of the junction fails to match germline, which may point to a read error. The gene calls are TRBV7-7 and TRBJ2-2, with TRBD2 matching 10 bases. The CDR3 is 17 amino acids. Germline-derived CDR1 and CDR2 are SSHAT and FNYEAQ (reference sequence). The CDR3 DNA reads as TGTGCTAGCAGCTTAGCCCGACTAGCGGGTCCCACCGGGGAGCTGTTTTTT. Its protein product is CASSLARLAGPTGELFF.

The chain joins TRBV21-1 to TRBJ1-1. TRBV21-1 is a known pseudogene. The CDR3 extends over 15 amino acids. In nucleotides, the CDR3 is TGTGCCAGCAGCAAAGACGTCATGAGGAACACTGAAGCTTTCTTT. It translates to CASSKDVMRNTEAFF.

CDR3 in DNA: TGTGCCAGCAGCGCAAGATGGGGAAGGAACACTGAAGCTTTCTTT. As protein: CASSARWGRNTEAFF. The chain employs TRBV7-6 and TRBJ1-1; D unresolved. This CDR3 comprises 15 residues. V was cut by 5 bases and J by 1 base, with 14 bases left in between. The germline V gene has CDR1 SGHVS and CDR2 FNYEAQ.

This rearrangement joins TRBV25-1 to TRBJ2-7; 7 nucleotides line up with TRBD1. CDR3 length: 14 amino acids. Germline assignment: CDR1 MGHDK and CDR2 SYGVNS. Trimming removed 8 bases from V and 0 bases from J; junction bases left unmatched: 7. This CDR3 is CASLLGTVSYEQYF. For the CDR3, the DNA is TGTGCCAGCCTATTGGGGACAGTCTCCTACGAGCAGTACTTC.

This clonotype was observed a few times. This chain links TRBV7-9 with TRBJ2-5; 9 positions match TRBD1. The CDR3 has 16 residues. Germline trimming cut 1 base from V and 4 bases from J; bases unmatched to any gene: 7. The germline V gene encodes CDR1 SEHNR and CDR2 FQNEAQ (reference sequence). This CDR3 reads CASSLGDRAIGETQYF. The CDR3 DNA follows: TGTGCCAGCAGCTTAGGGGACAGGGCGATTGGAGAGACCCAGTACTTC.

The J gene is TRBJ2-3, the V gene TRBV5-1; D might be TRBD2 (7 bases). Germline V gene sequence: CDR1 SGHRS, CDR2 YFSETQ. Trimming took off 6 bases at V and 5 bases at J, with 16 bases between the two ends. CDR3 length equals 14 residues. The chain's CDR3 is CASKLGGQVDTQYF. Here the CDR3 DNA reads TGCGCCAGCAAATTGGGGGGGCAGGTAGATACGCAGTATTTT.

The gene calls are TRBV7-9 and TRBJ1-2; TRBD1 aligns across 7 bases. This CDR3 is built from 14 residues. Germline values: CDR1 SEHNR, CDR2 FQNEAQ (reference sequence). V lost 1 base, J lost 6 bases, and 5 bases stayed unmatched. Here the CDR3 reads CASSLGGGGHGYTF. The DNA of the CDR3 is TGTGCCAGCAGCTTAGGAGGGGGCGGTCATGGCTACACCTTC.

This clonotype came up a few times. The V call is TRBV5-1, the J call TRBJ2-1; tentatively, D is TRBD2 (6 bases). The CDR3 length is 18 residues. Germline V CDR1 and CDR2: SGHRS, YFSETQ. V lost 0 bases, J lost 0 bases, and 16 bases lay in between. The CDR3 DNA reads TGCGCCAGCAGCTTGGAAGGGACTTTAGTCCCCTCCTACAATGAGCAGTTCTTC. Its translation is CASSLEGTLVPSYNEQFF. Combining the CDR3 with reference TRBV5-1 and TRBJ2-1 gives the whole variable domain KAGVTQTPRYLIKTRGQQVTLSCSPISGHRSVSWYQQTPGQGLQFLFEYFSETQRNKGNFPGRFSGRQFSNSRSEMNVSTLELGDSALYLCASSLEGTLVPSYNEQFFGPGTRLTVL.

This clonotype was seen at least ten times. The chain couples TRBV7-6 to TRBJ2-3; no reliable D call. The CDR3 totals 17 residues. Trimming removed 4 bases from V and 1 base from J, with 18 bases in between. Germline CDR1 SGHVS, CDR2 FNYEAQ. CDR3 bases: TGTGCCAGCAGCTACCCGGAGTCAGGAGATCGCACAGATACGCAGTATTTT. Its protein is CASSYPESGDRTDTQYF.

The J gene is TRBJ2-5, the V gene TRBV30; D remains unclear. V shed 3 bases and J shed 2 bases, with 22 bases lying between them. Germline assignment: CDR1 GTSNPN and CDR2 SVGIG (reference sequence). The CDR3 loop spans 17 amino acids. The CDR3 is CAWSSGKGSGGQETQYF. The CDR3 region has the DNA TGTGCCTGGAGCAGTGGGAAGGGCTCGGGCGGTCAAGAGACCCAGTACTTC.

The V call is TRBV20-1, the J call TRBJ1-5, with unresolved D. CDR3 length: 16 residues. V was trimmed by 0 bases and J by 0 bases, leaving 12 bases between them. Germline V gene data show CDR1 as DFQATT and CDR2 as SNEGSKA (reference sequence). The CDR3 loop is CSARDRAGYSNQPQHF. CDR3 sequence (DNA): TGCAGTGCTAGAGATCGGGCAGGTTATAGCAATCAGCCCCAGCATTTT.

This clonotype was seen a handful of times. This chain joins TRBV6-2 or TRBV6-3 and TRBJ2-1; 10 bases are shared with TRBD2. This CDR3 is 15 amino acids long. V shed 5 bases, J shed 8 bases, and the junction held 9 bases outside the gene matches. CDR1 and CDR2 from the germline V gene are MNHEY and SVGEGT. The CDR3 loop is CASSAAGTSVHEQFF. CDR3 in DNA: TGTGCCAGCAGTGCAGCTGGGACTAGCGTCCATGAGCAGTTCTTC.